These 12 T cell receptor beta chains share one sample of origin, sequenced in a study of human T cells and chemical hapten exposure. Time point noted: patch test 2, 6 weeks after DPC sensitization. Treatment of the sample: therapeutic diphenylcyclopropenone sensitization with weekly scalp DPC. TCRdb re-derived calls from the RACE reads in MiXCR, one entry per CDR3 protein. The sample yields about 69,000 distinct CDR3 sequences, around a tenth seen once. The source material was whole blood, sampled in connection with sensitization to the hapten diphenylcyclopropenone (DPC). The source is a woman between 50 and 59 years old with alopecia areata. Some clones in this sample may be carry-over from other donors' samples.

With regard to this clonotype: A much larger clonotype is one base distant, so this may be a read error. The V call is TRBV5-1, the J call TRBJ2-3; tentative D call: TRBD2 (5 bases). Trimming took off 2 bases at V and 6 bases at J, with 16 bases between the two ends. Germline V lookup: CDR1 SGHRS, CDR2 YFSETQ. The CDR3 extends over 15 amino acids. The CDR3 loop reads CASSLVGAASDTQYF. CDR3 nucleotide sequence: TGCGCCAGCAGCTTAGTGGGAGCTGCATCCGATACGCAGTATTTT.

At least ten counts were recorded for this clonotype. The CDR3 protein is CSVATGNQPQHF. The CDR3 DNA reads TGCAGCGTCGCCACAGGGAATCAGCCCCAGCATTTT. The gene calls are TRBV29-1 and TRBJ1-5; perhaps TRBD1 as D (6 bases). V was pared by 6 bases and J by 4 bases, with 10 bases between. The germline CDR1 and CDR2 sequences are SQVTM and ANQGSEA. The CDR3 has 12 amino acids.

This clonotype was seen repeatedly, ten times or more. CDR3 DNA sequence: TGTGCCAGTACTGACTGGGGCCAAGAGACCCAGTACTTC. It is translated as CASTDWGQETQYF. This sequence joins TRBV19 and TRBJ2-5; no reliable D call. With 7 bases removed from V and 1 base from J, the gap between germline ends came to 10 bases. Germline loops: CDR1 LNHDA, CDR2 SQIVND (reference sequence). This CDR3 has 13 amino acids.

This clonotype was observed at least ten times. V is TRBV7-9 and J is TRBJ1-4; D is possibly TRBD1 (6 bases). This CDR3 contains 15 residues. The V and J ends lost 5 bases and 3 bases respectively, with 13 bases between them. CDR1 and CDR2 (germline): SEHNR, FQNEAQ (reference sequence). CDR3 DNA: TGTGCCAGCAGCCTAACAGGGTCTCCTAATGAAAAACTGTTTTTT. Amino acids: CASSLTGSPNEKLFF.

The chain employs TRBV2 and TRBJ1-1, with D tentatively TRBD1 (6 bases). V lost 6 bases to trimming and J lost 3 bases, with 14 bases between them. The CDR3 contains 14 residues. Germline CDR1 SNHLY, CDR2 FYNNEI. DNA for the CDR3: TGTGCCAGCAGCAGAGGCCAGGGGTACACTGAAGCTTTCTTT. It yields the protein CASSRGQGYTEAFF.

J is TRBJ2-1 and V is TRBV5-1, with 14 bases identical to TRBD2. This CDR3 is 16 amino acids long. V lost 3 bases, J lost 6 bases, and 5 bases stayed unmatched. Germline V lookup: CDR1 SGHRS, CDR2 YFSETQ. This chain's CDR3 is CASSSGLAGGLNEQFF. The CDR3 nucleotides read TGCGCCAGCAGCTCCGGACTAGCGGGAGGCCTCAATGAGCAGTTCTTC. Drawing the rest from reference TRBV5-1 and TRBJ2-1, the complete variable domain is KAGVTQTPRYLIKTRGQQVTLSCSPISGHRSVSWYQQTPGQGLQFLFEYFSETQRNKGNFPGRFSGRQFSNSRSEMNVSTLELGDSALYLCASSSGLAGGLNEQFFGPGTRLTVL.

This clonotype has more than one count but fewer than ten. This chain connects TRBV18 to TRBJ1-1; no reliable D call. V gave up 3 bases and J gave up 5 bases, with 4 bases separating them. This CDR3 spans 11 amino acids. From germline, CDR1 is KGHSH and CDR2 LQKENI. CDR3 in DNA: TGTGCCAGCTCACCCGGTACTGAAGCTTTCTTT. Encoded protein: CASSPGTEAFF.

This clonotype has at least ten counts. The chain is built from TRBV5-1 and TRBJ1-1; no firm D call. Trimming took off 6 bases at V and 1 base at J, with 10 bases between the two ends. CDR1 is SGHRS and CDR2 is YFSETQ in the germline V gene. CDR3 length equals 13 residues. This CDR3 is CASNPGGNTEAFF. The CDR3, as DNA: TGCGCCAGCAACCCAGGCGGGAACACTGAAGCTTTCTTT.

Ten or more counts support this clonotype. The rearrangement joins TRBV4-2 to TRBJ1-2, with TRBD1 matching over 10 bases. CDR1 and CDR2 (germline): LGHNA, YNFKEQ. Trimming at V came to 4 bases and at J to 4 bases, leaving 12 bases not matched to a gene. The CDR3 has 17 residues. The chain's CDR3 is CASSLLIGTGVGYGYTF. The CDR3 DNA reads TGTGCCAGCAGCCTTCTTATCGGGACAGGGGTCGGCTATGGCTACACCTTC.

The CDR3 region is CASSQAISNEQFF. CDR3 coding DNA: TGTGCCAGCAGCCAAGCTATAAGCAATGAGCAGTTCTTC. The rearrangement links TRBV3-1 to TRBJ2-1; no reliable D call. Per germline, CDR1 LGHDT and CDR2 YNNKEL (reference sequence). The CDR3 length is 13 residues. Trimming removed 1 base from V and 6 bases from J, with 7 bases in between.

This clonotype came up a few times. The V gene is TRBV18, the J gene TRBJ1-1, with a weak D call TRBD1 (6 bases). CDR1 KGHSH and CDR2 LQKENI come from the germline V gene. Trimming took 6 bases from V and 1 from J, leaving 9 bases between them. The CDR3 covers 13 residues. CDR3 nucleotide sequence: TGTGCCAGCTCCCCGGGACAGAACACTGAAGCTTTCTTT. Its translation is CASSPGQNTEAFF.

This clonotype was detected only a few times. The CDR3 sequence is CASSPGGVSYEQYF. In nucleotides, the CDR3 is TGTGCCAGCAGCCCCGGTGGGGTATCCTACGAGCAGTACTTC. The chain joins TRBV7-2 to TRBJ2-7; D is unresolved. The germline V gene encodes CDR1 SGHTA and CDR2 FQGNSA. This CDR3 is built from 14 residues. V lost 5 bases, J lost 1 base, and 12 bases lay in between.